This is a list of T cell receptor beta chains from one sample in a study of regulatory T cells in long-lasting Graves disease. TCRdb reprocessed the multiplex PCR reads with MiXCR, giving one entry per CDR3 protein. Seen here are about 210,000 distinct CDR3 sequences, roughly a fifth observed once, and the top ten hold roughly 10%. These records were also assigned to another study, of T cells in Graves' hyperthyroidism and ophthalmopathy.

The source was peripheral blood mononuclear cells (PBMCs), collected at new diagnosis, from a patient treated with antithyroid drugs. All receptors derive from a woman aged 30 to 39 with Graves disease. The CDR3 runs from the conserved cysteine through the conserved F or W. A D gene is named only where the DNA matches it firmly. Part of the rows lack a size; the others show once, few, many or a class for expanded clones.

>TRBV19|many|NA|17|TRBJ1-2
CASSGPSASVRNYGYTF
TGTGCCAGTAGTGGTCCCTCAGCTTCTGTTCGGAACTATGGCTACACCTTC
>TRBV5-1|many|NA|17|TRBJ2-1
CASSWRELASMGNEQFF
TGCGCCAGCAGCTGGAGGGAACTAGCTTCTATGGGCAATGAGCAGTTCTTC
>TRBV7-9|many|NA|14|TRBJ1-6
CASSLRTANSPLHF
TGTGCCAGCAGCTTACGGACGGCTAATTCACCCCTCCACTTT
>TRBV11-2|many|NA|15|TRBJ1-1
CASSLRRGRPTEAFF
TGTGCCAGCAGCTTAAGGAGGGGCCGTCCCACTGAAGCTTTCTTT
>TRBV11-3|many|NA|16|TRBJ1-3
CASSWAGTLSGNTIYF
TGTGCCAGCAGCTGGGCCGGGACACTCTCTGGAAACACCATATATTTT
>TRBV30|many|NA|13|TRBJ1-1
CAWRIGWNTEAFF
TGTGCCTGGAGAATTGGCTGGAACACTGAAGCTTTCTTT
>TRBV19|few|NA|12|TRBJ1-2
CASSMGPYGYTF
TGTGCCAGTAGTATGGGGCCCTATGGCTACACCTTC
>TRBV11-2|NA|NA|16|TRBJ2-5
CASSLEGAAPQETQYF
TGTGCCAGCAGCTTAGAGGGGGCCGCGCCCCAAGAGACCCAGTACTTC
>TRBV30|many|NA|11|TRBJ1-2
CAWSGASGYTF
TGTGCCTGGAGTGGTGCCTCTGGGTACACCTTC
>TRBV18|many|NA|13|TRBJ2-2
CASSGSNTGELFF
TGTGCCAGCTCAGGATCGAACACCGGGGAGCTGTTTTTT
>TRBV12-3/TRBV12-4|many|TRBD1|13|TRBJ2-7
CASSWGTGIEQYF
TGTGCCAGCAGTTGGGGGACAGGGATCGAGCAGTACTTC
>TRBV7-9|many|NA|14|TRBJ1-4
CASSLWGGDEKLFF
TGTGCCAGCAGCTTGTGGGGAGGGGATGAAAAACTGTTTTTT
>TRBV5-5|many|NA|14|TRBJ1-1
CASSLVVANTEAFF
TGTGCCAGCAGCTTGGTCGTGGCCAACACTGAAGCTTTCTTT
>TRBV9|few|TRBD1|14|TRBJ2-7
CASSLEGQGGAQYF
TGTGCCAGCAGCCTCGAGGGACAGGGGGGAGCGCAGTACTTC
>TRBV30|many|TRBD2|18|TRBJ2-5
CAWSNLLHGTSGRQTQYF
TGTGCCTGGAGCAACCTTCTCCACGGGACTAGCGGGCGTCAGACCCAGTACTTC